This TCR beta chain was sequenced for a study of long-term antiretroviral therapy in people with HIV. Study-wide results and caveats: Even long-term ART left TRB diversity below transplant donor controls, despite gains.

The authors ran the immunoSEQ assay, v3.0, at survey level. Produced via immunoSEQ multiplex PCR; TCRdb's table is partial and in-frame only. The sample includes more than 20,000 clones, 92% of them seen just once. J gave up 6 bases and V 5 bases, and 4 bases lay outside the gene matches. CDR1 and CDR2 from the germline V gene are SEHNR and FQNEAQ (reference sequence). The CDR3 totals 13 residues. Concerning this clone itself: Its specificity is not known.

The chain links TRBV7-9 to TRBJ1-5, with 7 nucleotides matching TRBD1. This specimen consisted of unsorted PBMCs, obtained 4.4 years after starting antiretroviral therapy. This TCR derives from a woman in her forties or fifties with HIV. CDR3 region: CASSPGGGQPQHF. The CDR3 nucleotides read TGTGCCAGCAGCCCAGGGGGGGGTCAGCCCCAGCATTTT.